Described below is a single TCR beta chain sequence and its context. These data come from a study of blood T cell repertoires in COVID-19. The data were produced by immunoSEQ multiplex PCR, yet TCRdb's version contains in-frame clones alone and is incomplete. The top ten hold 18% of the sample, which has fewer than 150,000 clones, around 87% seen once. Germline CDR1 reads SGHTA; CDR2 reads FQGNSA. The ends were cut back, 3 bases at V and 3 bases at J, with 4 bases in the middle. This CDR3 region has 12 residues. Sequencing was performed on peripheral blood. This chain joins TRBV7-2 and TRBJ2-3; D gene uncertain. The TCR sequence derives from a woman in her forties or fifties who had recovered from COVID-19. For the CDR3, the DNA is TGTGCCAGCAGCTTGAGGACAGATACGCAGTATTTT. As protein: CASSLRTDTQYF. The full variable domain, completed using reference TRBV7-2 and TRBJ2-3, is GAGVSQSPSNKVTEKGKDVELRCDPISGHTALYWYRQSLGQGLEFLIYFQGNSAPDKSGLPSDRFSAERTGGSVSTLTIQRTQQEDSAVYLCASSLRTDTQYFGPGTRLTVL.